These 6 T cell receptor beta chains came from one sample sequenced in a study of shared clonotypes between healthy human individuals. The repertoire was sequenced with immunoSEQ multiplex PCR; TCRdb's copy has only in-frame clones and lacks some. Among millions of clones listed, over 85% were seen once. Naive CD8 populations comprised CD45RO-negative cells positively selected for CCR7, excluding terminally differentiated effector memory CD45RA+ cells. The specimen was naive CD8+ T cells sorted from blood. These receptors came from a man aged 18 to 30 in good health.

J is TRBJ1-6 and V is TRBV5-4; D unresolved. There are 16 residues in the CDR3. Germline V gene lookup returns CDR1 SGHNT and CDR2 YYREEE (reference sequence). V was pared by 0 bases and J by 4 bases, with 11 bases between. The CDR3 region is CASSLVPADYNSPLHF. DNA of the CDR3: TGTGCCAGCAGCTTGGTTCCGGCCGATTATAATTCACCCCTCCACTTT.

As regards this clone: The same CDR3 is also encoded by other DNA sequences in this sample. The chain recombines TRBV5-6 with TRBJ2-7, with no clear D. This CDR3 has 13 amino acids. Trimming left V 1 base short and J 3 bases short, with 8 bases between. The germline V gene has CDR1 SGHDT and CDR2 YYEEEE. The CDR3: CASSLHGSYEQYF. CDR3 sequence (DNA): TGTGCCAGCAGCTTGCACGGTAGCTACGAGCAGTACTTC.

V gene TRBV30 combines with J gene TRBJ1-2, with D perhaps matching TRBD1 (6 bases). Germline loops: CDR1 GTSNPN, CDR2 SVGIG (reference sequence). The length of the CDR3 is 14 residues. V dropped 7 bases and J dropped 0 bases, with 15 bases sitting between them. The CDR3 protein is CASQGLGPNYGYTF. DNA for the CDR3: TGTGCCTCCCAGGGGTTGGGACCTAACTATGGCTACACCTTC.

The chain links TRBV30 to TRBJ1-5; D remains ambiguous. Germline CDR1 is GTSNPN and CDR2 is SVGIG (reference sequence). The CDR3 sequence is 13 residues long. V was cut by 1 base and J by 5 bases, with 9 bases left in between. CDR3 sequence (DNA): TGTGCCTGGAGTGACCTGGACGATCAGCCCCAGCATTTT. It codes for CAWSDLDDQPQHF.

A single count supports this clone. The chain links TRBV11-2 to TRBJ2-3; D assignment may be TRBD1 or TRBD2 (5 bases each). This CDR3 contains 15 residues. The V gene's germline CDR1 is SGHAT and CDR2 FQNNGV. V dropped 2 bases and J dropped 3 bases, with 12 bases sitting between them. This CDR3 reads CASSLFVGVTDTQYF. Written as DNA, the CDR3 is TGTGCCAGCAGCTTATTCGTGGGGGTGACAGATACGCAGTATTTT.

This chain links TRBV6-5 with TRBJ1-1; no firm D call. V lost 3 bases and J lost 1, with 6 bases in between. The V gene's germline CDR1 is MNHEY and CDR2 SVGAGI. The CDR3 spans 13 residues. Here the CDR3 DNA reads TGTGCCAGCAGTTATGAAGCGAACACTGAAGCTTTCTTT. It yields the protein CASSYEANTEAFF.